Listed below are T cell receptor beta chains from one sample, sequenced in a study of blood T cell repertoires in COVID-19. TCRdb keeps only in-frame clones here, not all; method: immunoSEQ multiplex PCR. This sample has under 150,000 clones; 88% occur once, and the top ten carry 8% to 8.5%. The sample was peripheral blood. Receptors were obtained from a woman in her seventies who had recovered from COVID-19. Each CDR3 is given with its conserved first and last residue. The D gene is left open where the match is weak. For some rows the clone size is stated as once, few or many, or as a class when expanded; others skip it.

j_gene | d_gene | v_gene | abundance | CDR3nt | CDR3aa
TRBJ1-2 | . | TRBV24-1 | . | TGTGCCACCAGTGAGGCAGGGGTGGATTCTGCCTATGGCTACACCTTC | CATSEAGVDSAYGYTF
TRBJ1-2 | . | TRBV19 | . | TGTGCCAGTCAGACTAACTATGGCTACACCTTC | CASQTNYGYTF
TRBJ2-4 | TRBD2 | TRBV6-6 | . | TGTGCCAGCAGTTACGAAGCGGGAGGGCTTACGGACATTCAGTACTTC | CASSYEAGGLTDIQYF
TRBJ1-2 | . | TRBV3-1/TRBV3-2 | . | TGTGCCAGCAGCACCCTTTCGGGGGGGGCAGGCTACACCTTC | CASSTLSGGAGYTF
TRBJ2-4 | TRBD2 | TRBV7-8 | once | TGTGCCAGCAGCTTAGTTTTAGTAGCGGGAGTCGGCAAAAACATTCAGTACTTC | CASSLVLVAGVGKNIQYF
TRBJ2-5 | . | TRBV9 | . | TGTGCCAGCAGCGTAGGACGTAGCGGCTTGCTGCAAGAGACCCAGTACTTC | CASSVGRSGLLQETQYF
TRBJ2-2 | TRBD2 | TRBV7-9 | . | TGTGCCAGCAGCCGTAGCGGGAGGGCCATAACGGGCACCGGGGAGCTGTTTTTT | CASSRSGRAITGTGELFF
TRBJ1-2 | TRBD1 | TRBV10-3 | . | TGTGCCATCAGTGAGTCCTTTAAGACAGGGAAGGTTGTTGGCTACACCTTC | CAISESFKTGKVVGYTF
TRBJ1-5 | . | TRBV2 | few | TGTGCCAGCAGTCAGGGGAGGGGGAGCCAGCCCCAGCATTTT | CASSQGRGSQPQHF
TRBJ1-2 | . | TRBV3-1/TRBV3-2 | few | TGTGCCAGCAGCCTGGGGGGGGCGCATAACCAGGGCTACACCTTC | CASSLGGAHNQGYTF
TRBJ1-1 | TRBD1 | TRBV7-6 | . | TGTGCCAGCAGCCCGGGACAGGGGAACACTGAAGCTTTCTTT | CASSPGQGNTEAFF
TRBJ2-3 | TRBD1 | TRBV28 | . | TGTGCCAGCAGTTCGGGACAGGGGGCTTCAGATACGCAGTATTTT | CASSSGQGASDTQYF
TRBJ2-5 | . | TRBV11-2 | . | TGTGCCAGCAGCTATGGCCCTTACGACCAAGAGACCCAGTACTTC | CASSYGPYDQETQYF
TRBJ2-7 | . | TRBV9 | once | TGTGCCAGCAGCGTAGTGACTGGCCACGAGCAGTACTTC | CASSVVTGHEQYF
TRBJ2-5 | TRBD2 | TRBV13 | once | TGTGCCAGCAGCTTAGGGGGGGGGCAAGAGACCCAGTACTTC | CASSLGGGQETQYF
TRBJ2-7 | . | TRBV11-1 | . | TGTGCCAGCAGCTGGGCCCGGGGGGCCCCTCACGAGCAGTACTTC | CASSWARGAPHEQYF
TRBJ2-6 | . | TRBV5-1 | . | TGCGCCACCGGGTTCTCTGGGGCCAACGTCCTGACTTTC | CATGFSGANVLTF
TRBJ2-4 | TRBD1 | TRBV7-2 | . | TGTGCCAGCAGCCCGGGACAGGGGGAAAACATTCAGTACTTC | CASSPGQGENIQYF
TRBJ2-1 | TRBD2 | TRBV5-1 | . | TGCGCCAGCAGCCTCAATCCGGGACTAGCGAAAGGAGAGCAGTTCTTC | CASSLNPGLAKGEQFF
TRBJ1-5 | . | TRBV7-9 | . | TGTGCCAGCAGCTTCACCGGGCAGCCCCAGCATTTT | CASSFTGQPQHF
TRBJ1-5 | . | TRBV27 | . | TGTGCCAGCAGTTGGGGTGGGGGGGGACAGCCCCAGCATTTT | CASSWGGGGQPQHF
TRBJ1-1 | . | TRBV7-9 | . | TGTGCCAGCACCTCGCGAACCAGGGGAGAAGCTTTCTTT | CASTSRTRGEAFF
TRBJ1-2 | . | TRBV7-2 | . | TGTGCCAGCAGCTTAGCCAGATTTAACTATGGCTACACCTTC | CASSLARFNYGYTF
TRBJ2-7 | TRBD1 | TRBV19 | . | TGTGCCAGTAGCAGGGACAGGGCCCTCGAGCAGTACTTC | CASSRDRALEQYF
TRBJ1-4 | . | TRBV12-2 | . | TGTGCAAGTCGCTTAGTTCGGGACAGTGATAATGAAAAACTGTTTTTT | CASRLVRDSDNEKLFF
TRBJ2-5 | TRBD2 | TRBV6-5 | once | TGTGCCACCCTTTTGCGGGGGGGCCGAGGGGAGACCCAGTACTTC | CATLLRGGRGETQYF
TRBJ1-6 | . | TRBV2 | few | TGTGCCAGCAGGGTCCAGAATTCACCCCTCCACTTT | CASRVQNSPLHF
TRBJ2-7 | TRBD1 | TRBV11-2 | once | TGTGCCAGCAGCTTAGGGGACAGGTACTACGAGCAGTACTTC | CASSLGDRYYEQYF
TRBJ2-7 | . | TRBV28 | . | TGTGCCAGCAGTCCTACAGTCTACGAGCAGTACTTC | CASSPTVYEQYF
TRBJ2-5 | TRBD2 | TRBV5-1 | . | TGCGCCAGCAGCTTGGCAGGGAGGGAAGAGACCCAGTACTTC | CASSLAGREETQYF
TRBJ2-7 | . | TRBV7-2 | once | TGTGCCAGCAGCCGCCAAAGGGGGGAGCAGTACTTC | CASSRQRGEQYF
TRBJ2-1 | TRBD1 | TRBV7-2 | once | TGTGCCAGCAGCCGTTCTCCCGGGACAGCCTACAATGAGCAGTTCTTC | CASSRSPGTAYNEQFF
TRBJ2-1 | TRBD2 | TRBV4-3 | . | TGCGCCAGCAGCCAGGAGACTAGCGGGACCTACAATGAGCAGTTCTTC | CASSQETSGTYNEQFF
TRBJ2-1 | . | TRBV7-2 | . | TGTGCCAGCAGCTTAGCTCTTTGGAGGAATGAGCAGTTCTTC | CASSLALWRNEQFF
TRBJ2-7 | . | TRBV6-2/TRBV6-3 | . | TGTGCCAGCAGTTACGAGGGGGGAGGGTCCCCCTACGAGCAGTACTTC | CASSYEGGGSPYEQYF
TRBJ2-7 | TRBD1 | TRBV30 | once | TGTGCCTGGACCATGGGGACAGGGGCCTACGAGCAGTACTTC | CAWTMGTGAYEQYF
TRBJ1-6 | . | TRBV30 | . | TGTGCCTGGAGCATCTCGGGGGGTCTCGAGGATTCACCCCTCCACTTT | CAWSISGGLEDSPLHF
TRBJ2-5 | . | TRBV29-1 | . | TGCAGCGTGGCTAAAACAGGGAAGACCCAGTACTTC | CSVAKTGKTQYF
TRBJ1-2 | TRBD1 | TRBV6-5 | . | TGTGCCAGCAGTTACTCTAGGACAGGGGGCTATGGCTACACCTTC | CASSYSRTGGYGYTF
TRBJ1-6 | TRBD1 | TRBV7-9 | . | TGTGCCAGCAGTTCCAACAGGGGGTCCTTCTTCGATTCACCCCTCCACTTT | CASSSNRGSFFDSPLHF
TRBJ1-4 | TRBD1 | TRBV9 | . | TGTGCCAGCAGCGTGACAGGGCTGGCGGAAAAACTGTTTTTT | CASSVTGLAEKLFF
TRBJ2-7 | TRBD1 | TRBV28 | . | TGTGCCAGCAGTCCTATATGGGACAGACTCTACGAGCAGTACTTC | CASSPIWDRLYEQYF
TRBJ2-2 | . | TRBV3-1/TRBV3-2 | once | TGTGCCAGCACGTGGGGCCGGAACACCGGGGAGCTGTTTTTT | CASTWGRNTGELFF
TRBJ2-7 | TRBD2 | TRBV19 | few | TGTGCCAGTAGCCAAAAAGGAGGTGCTAGCGGATTCTCCTACGAGCAGTACTTC | CASSQKGGASGFSYEQYF
TRBJ2-7 | TRBD1 | TRBV19 | . | TGTGCCAGTAGCCCTGCCCCGGGACAGGGTCCCTACGAGCAGTACTTC | CASSPAPGQGPYEQYF
TRBJ1-1 | TRBD1 | TRBV5-1 | . | TGCGCCAGCAGCATTGGAGGGGGCGCGGACACTGAAGCTTTCTTT | CASSIGGGADTEAFF
TRBJ1-1 | TRBD1 | TRBV6-6 | once | TGTGCCAGCAAAATATTCGCGGGGACAGTAGACACTGAAGCTTTCTTT | CASKIFAGTVDTEAFF
TRBJ1-2 | TRBD1 | TRBV5-1 | . | TGCGCCAGCAGCACTACCGGGACAGGGGGCGTTCACTATGGCTACACCTTC | CASSTTGTGGVHYGYTF